The T cell receptor beta chain described here comes from a study of siplizumab effects on memory and regulatory T cells. Study results and caveats: For siplizumab cultures, the suppressive function of their proliferating Tregs was not confirmed.

In germline, CDR1 is SGHDT, CDR2 YYEEEE. V lost 3 bases, J lost 8 bases, and 9 bases lay in between. The CDR3 extends over 13 amino acids. Per sample, some 10^5 TCR templates underwent assay. The protocol was immunoSEQ multiplex PCR, while the TCRdb copy is restricted to in-frame clones and leaves out a portion. The table has over 80,000 clones, 80% to 90% seen once. Comment on this clone: Its antigen is undetermined.

V usage is TRBV5-6 and J usage is TRBJ1-6; D remains unclear. Specimen: Tregs sorted from blood. This receptor was identified in a human donor in good health. CDR3 in DNA: TGTGCCAGCAGCTGGGATGTTGATTCACCCCTCCACTTT. It translates to CASSWDVDSPLHF.